The 19 T cell receptor beta chains below all came from one sample that was sequenced in a study of control samples from healthy donors and cancer patients. The table came from immunoSEQ multiplex PCR; TCRdb's copy has only in-frame clones and leaves some out. The top ten clones hold 8% to 10% of a sample with 76,000 or so clones, around 86% of them seen once. The sequencing sample was made of PBMCs. The receptors shown here come from a woman aged 50 to 60 with colorectal cancer.

The CDR3 loop reads CASSPTWGATGQPQHF. DNA of the CDR3: TGTGCCAGCAGCCCAACTTGGGGGGCGACGGGTCAGCCCCAGCATTTT. The genes are TRBV28 and TRBJ1-5; TRBD1 might be the D (6 bases). Germline loops: CDR1 MDHEN, CDR2 SYDVKM. The CDR3 sequence is 16 residues long. V was shortened by 6 bases and J by 6 bases, with 21 bases between the two germline ends.

The V and J genes are TRBV15 and TRBJ2-5; tentatively, D is TRBD2 (6 bases). Germline values: CDR1 LNHNV, CDR2 YYDKDF (reference sequence). The CDR3 sequence is 17 residues long. V lost 0 bases, J lost 1 base, and 15 bases lay in between. This CDR3 is CATSRDRAGKRQETQYF. The CDR3 nucleotides are TGTGCCACCAGCAGAGATCGGGCGGGGAAACGCCAAGAGACCCAGTACTTC.

The gene calls are TRBV5-1 and TRBJ2-4; maybe TRBD2 (6 bases). There are 19 residues in the CDR3. CDR1 and CDR2 from the germline V gene are SGHRS and YFSETQ. Trimming took 0 bases from V and 0 from J, leaving 19 bases between them. The CDR3 protein is CASSLGRIIGGLAKNIQYF. The CDR3 nucleotides are TGCGCCAGCAGCTTGGGCAGAATCATCGGGGGTCTAGCCAAAAACATTCAGTACTTC.

The CDR3 bases are TGCGCCAGCAGCCTGGACAGGGGAAGCGGCTACACCTTC. Translated: CASSLDRGSGYTF. The V and J genes are TRBV5-1 and TRBJ1-2; 9 bases align to TRBD1. The CDR3 runs 13 residues. Germline CDR1 SGHRS, CDR2 YFSETQ. Trimming removed 4 bases from V and 8 bases from J; junction bases left unmatched: 6.

The genes are TRBV6-5 and TRBJ2-5, with a possible D match to TRBD2 (6 bases). The V and J ends lost 8 bases and 0 bases respectively, with 7 bases between them. The V gene's germline CDR1 is MNHEY and CDR2 SVGAGI. This CDR3 contains 12 residues. CDR3 nucleotide sequence: TGTGCCAGCTGGGGGGACCAAGAGACCCAGTACTTC. It specifies CASWGDQETQYF.

The gene calls are TRBV5-1 and TRBJ1-1; TRBD1 is a possible D gene (5 bases). V was pared by 0 bases and J by 0 bases, with 12 bases between. Germline V gives CDR1 SGHRS, CDR2 YFSETQ. This CDR3 spans 16 amino acids. The CDR3 loop reads CASSLGRVPLNTEAFF. DNA of the CDR3: TGCGCCAGCAGCTTGGGCAGGGTCCCCCTGAACACTGAAGCTTTCTTT.

V usage is TRBV10-3 and J usage is TRBJ1-2, with D possibly being TRBD1 (6 bases). Germline V lookup: CDR1 ENHRY, CDR2 SYGVKD. V dropped 0 bases and J dropped 8 bases, with 13 bases sitting between them. The CDR3 length is 14 residues. The CDR3 nucleotides read TGTGCCATCAGTGAGTCACAGGGATCGCGAGGCTACACCTTC. As protein: CAISESQGSRGYTF.

The V gene is TRBV5-6, the J gene TRBJ2-7; 8 bases match TRBD2. Germline V gives CDR1 SGHDT, CDR2 YYEEEE. The CDR3 is made up of 15 amino acids. The trim removed 3 bases at V and 3 bases at J, leaving 8 bases unmatched. For the CDR3, the DNA is TGTGCCAGCAGCTCCCGGGGGGGCAGTCTCTACGAGCAGTACGTC. Translated, it gives CASSSRGGSLYEQYV.

Only one count was recorded for this clone. The chain uses TRBV7-2 and TRBJ1-6; D not resolved. Germline CDR1 SGHTA, CDR2 FQGNSA. The CDR3 loop spans 14 amino acids. Trimming removed 4 bases from V and 9 bases from J, with 13 bases in between. The CDR3 loop is CASSWTQAGSPLHF. The CDR3 DNA sequence: TGTGCCAGCAGCTGGACTCAGGCGGGTTCACCCCTCCACTTT.

The V and J genes are TRBV7-2 and TRBJ1-1; possible D gene TRBD1, 5 bases. CDR1 is SGHTA and CDR2 is FQGNSA in the germline V gene. The CDR3 consists of 15 residues. V gave up 2 bases and J gave up 0 bases, with 10 bases separating them. The CDR3 bases are TGTGCCAGCAGCTTAAGGGGAAAGATGAACACTGAAGCTTTCTTT. Protein: CASSLRGKMNTEAFF.

CDR3 coding DNA: TGTGCCAGCAGTAATACCAGGGCAGATACGCAGTATTTT. It codes for CASSNTRADTQYF. This rearrangement joins TRBV6-2 or TRBV6-3 to TRBJ2-3, with D possibly TRBD1 on 5 matching bases. This CDR3 has 13 residues. The germline V gene has CDR1 MNHEY and CDR2 SVGEGT. The V end lost 5 bases, the J end lost 4 bases, and 10 bases lay between the germline ends.

J is TRBJ1-2 and V is TRBV5-8, with D possibly matching TRBD1 (5 bases). The germline CDR1 and CDR2 sequences are SGHTS and YDEGEE. Trimming left V 3 bases short and J 4 bases short, with 10 bases between. The CDR3 loop spans 13 amino acids. The CDR3 region has the DNA TGTGCCAGCAGCTCGTTCGGGGGCTATGGCTACACCTTC. Its protein product is CASSSFGGYGYTF.

The genes are TRBV6-1 and TRBJ1-1; TRBD1 might be the D (5 bases). Trimming pared 3 bases from V and 1 base from J, leaving 6 bases between. The germline CDR1 and CDR2 sequences are MNHNS and SASEGT. CDR3 length equals 13 residues. This CDR3 is CASSDRENTEAFF. CDR3 DNA sequence: TGTGCCAGCAGTGACAGGGAGAACACTGAAGCTTTCTTT.

The chain joins TRBV7-9 to TRBJ1-1; D is uncertain. The V and J ends lost 3 bases and 4 bases respectively, with 15 bases between them. Germline assignment: CDR1 SEHNR and CDR2 FQNEAQ (reference sequence). CDR3 length equals 15 residues. CDR3 sequence (DNA): TGTGCCAGCAGCTTCCTAGTGGGCGCGGGCACTGAAGCTTTCTTT. As protein: CASSFLVGAGTEAFF.

This clone was seen a few times. This chain connects TRBV5-6 to TRBJ1-6; D unresolved. Per germline, CDR1 SGHDT and CDR2 YYEEEE. V dropped 0 bases and J dropped 0 bases, with 4 bases sitting between them. CDR3 length: 15 residues. CDR3 in DNA: TGTGCCAGCAGCTTGGAGAGCTCCTATAATTCACCCCTCCACTTT. Amino acid sequence: CASSLESSYNSPLHF.

This chain uses TRBV5-1 with TRBJ1-6; 8 bases agree with TRBD1. This CDR3 has 14 amino acids. J gave up 9 bases and V 0 bases, and 2 bases lay outside the gene matches. The germline CDR1 and CDR2 sequences are SGHRS and YFSETQ. The CDR3: CASSLGTGFSPLHF. DNA of the CDR3: TGCGCCAGCAGCTTGGGGACAGGGTTTTCACCCCTCCACTTT.

The chain couples TRBV4-3 to TRBJ2-3, with 9 bases lining up with TRBD2. There are 18 residues in the CDR3. Germline-derived CDR1 and CDR2 are LGHNA and YSLEER. The junction had 14 bases not matched to a gene; V was cut back by 3 bases and J by 4 bases. The CDR3 here is CASSQGTRGGAGADTQYF. CDR3 bases: TGCGCCAGCAGCCAGGGTACACGCGGGGGGGCGGGGGCAGATACGCAGTATTTT.

The chain combines TRBV9 with TRBJ2-2, with TRBD1 matching over 7 bases. There are 13 residues in the CDR3. J lost 3 bases, V lost 5 bases, and 1 base had no gene match. Germline V gene data show CDR1 as SGDLS and CDR2 as YYNGEE. As DNA, the CDR3 is TGTGCCAGCAGAGGGGGCTACACCGGGGAGCTGTTTTTT. Translated: CASRGGYTGELFF.

This rearrangement joins TRBV10-3 to TRBJ1-1, with D perhaps matching TRBD1 (6 bases). V lost 10 bases and J 1 base, leaving 13 bases between the germline ends. CDR3 length: 13 amino acids. Germline CDR1 ENHRY, CDR2 SYGVKD. The CDR3 nucleotides are TGTGCCACTGGGGGGCAGCAGAACACTGAAGCTTTCTTT. This codes for CATGGQQNTEAFF.